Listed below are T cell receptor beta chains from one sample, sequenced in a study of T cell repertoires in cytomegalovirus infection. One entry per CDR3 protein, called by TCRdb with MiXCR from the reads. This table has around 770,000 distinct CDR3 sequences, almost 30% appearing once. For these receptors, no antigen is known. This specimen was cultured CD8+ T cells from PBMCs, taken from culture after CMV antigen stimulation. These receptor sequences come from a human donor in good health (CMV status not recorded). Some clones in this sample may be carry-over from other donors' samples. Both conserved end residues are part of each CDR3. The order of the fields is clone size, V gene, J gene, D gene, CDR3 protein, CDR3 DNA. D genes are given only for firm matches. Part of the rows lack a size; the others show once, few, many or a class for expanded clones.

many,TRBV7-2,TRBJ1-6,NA,CASSRLTPYQSPLHF,TGTGCCAGCAGTCGTTTGACTCCCTATCAATCACCCCTCCACTTT
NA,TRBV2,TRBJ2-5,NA,CARKGKMGETQYF,TGTGCCAGGAAAGGGAAAATGGGAGAGACCCAGTACTTC
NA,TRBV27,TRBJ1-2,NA,CASSSHEEGLHGYTF,TGTGCCAGCAGTTCACACGAGGAGGGCCTCCATGGCTACACCTTC
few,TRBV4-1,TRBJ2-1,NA,CASSLEGGIDEQFF,TGCGCCAGCAGCCTAGAGGGGGGCATTGATGAGCAGTTCTTC
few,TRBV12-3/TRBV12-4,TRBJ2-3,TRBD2,CASSFVTSGGTDTQYF,TGTGCCAGCAGTTTTGTGACTAGCGGGGGAACAGATACGCAGTATTTT
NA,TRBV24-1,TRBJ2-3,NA,CATSDPPSDTQYF,TGTGCCACCAGTGACCCGCCCTCAGATACGCAGTATTTT
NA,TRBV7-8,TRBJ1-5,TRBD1,CASSAWDRSYSNQPQHF,TGTGCCAGCAGCGCTTGGGACAGATCTTATAGCAATCAGCCCCAGCATTTT
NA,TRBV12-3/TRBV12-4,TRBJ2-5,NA,CASSPPRALGTQYF,TGTGCCAGCAGCCCCCCCCGGGCTTTGGGGACCCAGTACTTC
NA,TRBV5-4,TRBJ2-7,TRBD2,CASSSTSGDSYEQYF,TGTGCCAGCAGCTCCACTAGCGGGGACTCCTACGAGCAGTACTTC
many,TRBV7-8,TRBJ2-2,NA,CASSLAGANGELFF,TGTGCCAGCAGCTTAGCGGGGGCGAACGGGGAGCTGTTTTTT
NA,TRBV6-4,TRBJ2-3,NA,CASSDFLAWGVFFDTQYF,TGTGCCAGCAGTGACTTTCTAGCGTGGGGGGTTTTTTTCGATACGCAGTATTTT
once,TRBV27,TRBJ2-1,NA,CASSLPSYSSAAHEQFF,TGTGCCAGCAGTTTACCCTCGTACTCTTCAGCCGCACATGAGCAGTTCTTC